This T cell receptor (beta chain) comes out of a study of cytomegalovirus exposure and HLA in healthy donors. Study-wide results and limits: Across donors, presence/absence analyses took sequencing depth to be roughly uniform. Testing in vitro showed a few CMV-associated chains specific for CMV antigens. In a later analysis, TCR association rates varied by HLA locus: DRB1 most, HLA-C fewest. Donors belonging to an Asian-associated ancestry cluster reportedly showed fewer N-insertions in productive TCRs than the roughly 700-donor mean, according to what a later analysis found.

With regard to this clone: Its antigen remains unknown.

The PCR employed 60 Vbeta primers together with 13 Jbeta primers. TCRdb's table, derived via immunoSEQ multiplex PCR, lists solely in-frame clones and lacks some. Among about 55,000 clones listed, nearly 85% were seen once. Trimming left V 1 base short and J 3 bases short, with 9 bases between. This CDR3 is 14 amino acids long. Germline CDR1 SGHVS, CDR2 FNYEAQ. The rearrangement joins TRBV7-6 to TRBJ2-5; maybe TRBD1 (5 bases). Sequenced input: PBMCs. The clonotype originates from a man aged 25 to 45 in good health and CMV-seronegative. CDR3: CASSLDRGKETQYF. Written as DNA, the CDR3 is TGTGCCAGCAGCTTAGATAGGGGAAAAGAGACCCAGTACTTC.